The 10 T cell receptor beta chains given below trace back to one sample, sequenced in a study of CD8+CD57+ T cells in acquired aplastic anemia. Using genomic DNA as the template, TCR beta VDJ and CDR3 profiling was carried out. TCRdb recomputed calls from the reads with MiXCR, one row per CDR3 protein. The table includes more than 150,000 distinct CDR3 sequences, about half detected once. The source material was sorted CD4+, CD8+, or CD8+CD57+ T cells (not recorded which) from PBMCs. These TCRs come from a human donor in good health.

The chain employs TRBV28 and TRBJ1-1, with 8 bases aligning to TRBD1. CDR3 length: 13 amino acids. CDR1 is MDHEN, CDR2 SYDVKM, per germline. V was pared by 6 bases and J by 5 bases, with 5 bases of the junction left unmatched. This CDR3 reads CASRLQGGTEAFF. The CDR3 nucleotides are TGTGCCAGCAGACTACAGGGGGGGACTGAAGCTTTCTTT.

V and J are TRBV5-6 and TRBJ2-7, with 7 positions matching TRBD1. The junction had 12 bases not matched to a gene; V was cut back by 2 bases and J by 7 bases. The germline V gene encodes CDR1 SGHDT and CDR2 YYEEEE. This CDR3 is built from 15 residues. The DNA for the CDR3 is TGTGCCAGCAGCTTTTTTTCCGACAGGGTAGGGGAGCAGTACTTC. Its protein product is CASSFFSDRVGEQYF.

This clonotype has just a few counts. This chain uses TRBV28 with TRBJ2-7; TRBD2 might be the D (5 bases). V lost 7 bases to trimming and J lost 4 bases, with 11 bases between them. In germline, CDR1 is MDHEN, CDR2 SYDVKM. This CDR3 contains 12 residues. CDR3 in DNA: TGTGCCAGCACCCTCCGGGGTTACGAGCAGTACTTC. This translates into CASTLRGYEQYF.

This chain connects TRBV20-1 to TRBJ2-7; D is possibly TRBD2 (7 bases). Trimming shortened V by 3 bases and J by 6 bases, and 12 bases separated the two germline ends. The CDR3 consists of 12 residues. Germline CDR1 and CDR2: DFQATT and SNEGSKA (reference sequence). The CDR3 coding sequence is TGCAGTGCTAGCGCAGGGGAGGGCGAGCAGTACTTC. Protein product: CSASAGEGEQYF.

At least ten counts were recorded for this clonotype. The genes are TRBV9 and TRBJ2-7; the match to TRBD2 covers 11 bases. The J segment lost 2 bases and the V segment lost 0 bases, leaving 1 base of the junction unmatched. This CDR3 has 15 residues. Germline values: CDR1 SGDLS, CDR2 YYNGEE. The CDR3 DNA reads as TGTGCCAGCAGCGTAGGACTAGCGGGGACCTACGAGCAGTACTTC. It codes for CASSVGLAGTYEQYF.

The rearrangement links TRBV20-1 to TRBJ1-2; no definite D call. The CDR3 totals 11 residues. V gave up 6 bases and J gave up 2 bases, with 7 bases separating them. CDR1 and CDR2 (germline): DFQATT, SNEGSKA (reference sequence). The DNA for the CDR3 is TGCAGTGCGAGCGGCAACTATGGCTACACCTTC. Encoded protein: CSASGNYGYTF.

This clonotype has only a few counts. A much larger clone lies a single base off, so this may be a read error. V and J are TRBV20-1 and TRBJ2-4, with 8 bases identical to TRBD1. The length of the CDR3 is 13 residues. The germline CDR1 and CDR2 sequences are DFQATT and SNEGSKA (reference sequence). The CDR3 bases are TGCAGTGCTAGGGGGACAGGAAAAAGCATTCAGTACTTC. This sequence encodes CSARGTGKSIQYF.

The chain combines TRBV10-3 with TRBJ1-6; D unresolved. This CDR3 is built from 14 residues. The V gene's germline CDR1 is ENHRY and CDR2 SYGVKD. V was shortened by 0 bases and J by 10 bases, with 10 bases between the two germline ends. The CDR3 nucleotides are TGTGCCATCAGTGAGTCCTGGCCGCGGTCACCCCTCCACTTT. This codes for CAISESWPRSPLHF.

This clonotype was detected only a few times. The chain has TRBV20-1 and TRBJ2-5; D uncertain. This CDR3 is built from 10 residues. Germline-derived CDR1 and CDR2 are DFQATT and SNEGSKA (reference sequence). With 5 bases removed from V and 5 bases from J, the gap between germline ends came to 6 bases. This CDR3 is CSAAAETQYF. CDR3 bases: TGCAGTGCTGCAGCGGAGACCCAGTACTTC.

In this sample, this clonotype turned up once. A much bigger clone sits one base away, suggesting this may be a read error. The chain is built from TRBV3-1 and TRBJ2-5; D unresolved. This CDR3 contains 13 residues. Germline CDR1 and CDR2: LGHDT and YNNKEL (reference sequence). This CDR3 is CASSLLAEETQHF. The CDR3 region has the DNA TGTGCCAGCAGTCTCCTCGCGGAAGAGACCCAGCACTTC.